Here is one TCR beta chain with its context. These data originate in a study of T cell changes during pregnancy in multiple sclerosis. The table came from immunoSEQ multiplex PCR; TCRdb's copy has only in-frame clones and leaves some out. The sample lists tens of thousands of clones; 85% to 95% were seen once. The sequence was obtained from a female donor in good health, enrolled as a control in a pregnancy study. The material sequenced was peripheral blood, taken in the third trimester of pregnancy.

The CDR3: CAISELDSGSYEQYF. Here the CDR3 DNA reads TGTGCCATCAGTGAATTGGATAGCGGGAGCTACGAGCAGTACTTC. V usage is TRBV10-3 and J usage is TRBJ2-7; 9 bases map to TRBD2. The ends lost 3 bases at V and 3 bases at J; junction bases unmatched: 6. The germline V gene encodes CDR1 ENHRY and CDR2 SYGVKD. The CDR3 consists of 15 residues.